These T cell receptor beta chains were read from a single sample in a study of shared clonotypes between healthy human individuals. Assay used: immunoSEQ multiplex PCR; TCRdb lists only in-frame clones, some missing. This sample has some 1,900,000 clones, with roughly 94% found just once. The source material was naive CD8+ T cells sorted from blood. The receptors were gathered from a man between 18 and 29 years old in good health. Both conserved end residues are part of each CDR3. A D gene is named only where the DNA matches it firmly. The size of a clone is reported for some rows only, either as once, few or many, or as a class for expanded clones.

CDR3 DNA: TGTGCCAGCAGTGGACCGGGACATTCAAGTTTTAAAGAGACCCAGTACTTC
CDR3 protein: CASSGPGHSSFKETQYF
V gene: TRBV25-1
clone size: NA
J gene: TRBJ2-5
D gene: NA

CDR3 DNA: TGTGCCAGCAGTGATGAGGGGCATACCTACGAGCAGTACTTC
CDR3 protein: CASSDEGHTYEQYF
V gene: TRBV25-1
clone size: NA
J gene: TRBJ2-7
D gene: NA

CDR3 DNA: TGTGCCAGCAGCTTAACAGGGGGCTACGAGCAGTACTTC
CDR3 protein: CASSLTGGYEQYF
V gene: TRBV11-2
clone size: few
J gene: TRBJ2-7
D gene: TRBD1

CDR3 DNA: TGTGCCAGCAGCGACGATTTGAACTATGGCTACACCTTC
CDR3 protein: CASSDDLNYGYTF
V gene: TRBV11-2
clone size: NA
J gene: TRBJ1-2
D gene: NA

CDR3 DNA: TGCGCCAGCAGCCAAGATCGCGGGGTCTCCTACGAGCAGTACTTC
CDR3 protein: CASSQDRGVSYEQYF
V gene: TRBV4-1
clone size: NA
J gene: TRBJ2-7
D gene: NA

CDR3 DNA: TGTGCCAGCAGCTTTTGGGATCGAGAGACCCAGTACTTC
CDR3 protein: CASSFWDRETQYF
V gene: TRBV5-6
clone size: NA
J gene: TRBJ2-5
D gene: NA

CDR3 DNA: TGTGCCAGCAGTTTTGGGACAGCGAACACTGAAGCTTTCTTT
CDR3 protein: CASSFGTANTEAFF
V gene: TRBV27
clone size: NA
J gene: TRBJ1-1
D gene: TRBD1

CDR3 DNA: TGTGCCAGCAGCTTAGCGCGACAGGCCTCCTACGAGCAGTACTTC
CDR3 protein: CASSLARQASYEQYF
V gene: TRBV7-2
clone size: NA
J gene: TRBJ2-7
D gene: NA

CDR3 DNA: TGCGCCAGCAGTGAGGTTAGCAGGTACAATGAGCAGTTCTTC
CDR3 protein: CASSEVSRYNEQFF
V gene: TRBV10-2
clone size: NA
J gene: TRBJ2-1
D gene: NA

CDR3 DNA: TGTGCCAGCAGTGAAGGGACAGGGTCAGAGCAGTACTTC
CDR3 protein: CASSEGTGSEQYF
V gene: TRBV2
clone size: NA
J gene: TRBJ2-7
D gene: TRBD1

CDR3 DNA: TGTGCCAGCAGCCATCATCCCCGGCAGGGGGAAGACTATGGCTACACCTTC
CDR3 protein: CASSHHPRQGEDYGYTF
V gene: TRBV5-6
clone size: NA
J gene: TRBJ1-2
D gene: TRBD1

CDR3 DNA: TGCGCCAGCAGCCAAGAGCGGACAGGGTCAGCGGACCCCTATCAGCCCCAGCATTTT
CDR3 protein: CASSQERTGSADPYQPQHF
V gene: TRBV4-1
clone size: NA
J gene: TRBJ1-5
D gene: TRBD1

CDR3 DNA: TGTGCCAGCAGTTTTTCACCTCCGTTCTCCTACGAGCAGTACTTC
CDR3 protein: CASSFSPPFSYEQYF
V gene: TRBV28
clone size: once
J gene: TRBJ2-7
D gene: NA

CDR3 DNA: TGTGCCAGCAGTTTAGGGTCCCCCTACAATGAGCAGTTCTTC
CDR3 protein: CASSLGSPYNEQFF
V gene: TRBV27
clone size: NA
J gene: TRBJ2-1
D gene: NA

CDR3 DNA: TGTGCCAGCTCTCCAGTCGACAGGGCTGAAGCTTTCTTT
CDR3 protein: CASSPVDRAEAFF
V gene: TRBV18
clone size: NA
J gene: TRBJ1-1
D gene: TRBD1

CDR3 DNA: TGTGCCAGCAGGGAAACGGAGGCAGATACGCAGTATTTT
CDR3 protein: CASRETEADTQYF
V gene: TRBV6-5
clone size: NA
J gene: TRBJ2-3
D gene: NA

CDR3 DNA: TGCGCCAGCAGTCAAGGCAATGAGCAGTTCTTC
CDR3 protein: CASSQGNEQFF
V gene: TRBV4-1
clone size: NA
J gene: TRBJ2-1
D gene: NA

CDR3 DNA: TGCGCCAGCAGTGAGGGGAGGGGGGGCACTGATGAGCAGTTCTTC
CDR3 protein: CASSEGRGGTDEQFF
V gene: TRBV10-1
clone size: once
J gene: TRBJ2-1
D gene: NA

CDR3 DNA: TGTGCCAGCAGCCAAGACCATTCTACAGGGGGTGGAAACACCATATATTTT
CDR3 protein: CASSQDHSTGGGNTIYF
V gene: TRBV14
clone size: NA
J gene: TRBJ1-3
D gene: TRBD1

CDR3 DNA: TGTGCCAGCAGCCAAGCCAGGGGGAGGTACGAGCAGTACTTC
CDR3 protein: CASSQARGRYEQYF
V gene: TRBV4-2
clone size: NA
J gene: TRBJ2-7
D gene: NA

CDR3 DNA: TGTGCCAGCGGACGACAGGGCCTTAACTATGGCTACACCTTC
CDR3 protein: CASGRQGLNYGYTF
V gene: TRBV6-1
clone size: NA
J gene: TRBJ1-2
D gene: TRBD1

CDR3 DNA: TGTGCCAGCAGCTTTCGTAGCGGGAGGAGCTACGAGCAGTACTTC
CDR3 protein: CASSFRSGRSYEQYF
V gene: TRBV11-2
clone size: NA
J gene: TRBJ2-7
D gene: TRBD2

CDR3 DNA: TGTGCCAGCAGGGCTAGGGGGATCTCACCCCTCCACTTT
CDR3 protein: CASRARGISPLHF
V gene: TRBV11-3
clone size: NA
J gene: TRBJ1-6
D gene: NA

CDR3 DNA: TGCGCCAGCAGCCGGGGACTAGCGGGGGCCGGCCAAGAGACCCAGTACTTC
CDR3 protein: CASSRGLAGAGQETQYF
V gene: TRBV5-1
clone size: once
J gene: TRBJ2-5
D gene: TRBD2

CDR3 DNA: TGTGCCAGCAGCGTAGTGGGGACAAGCACAGATACGCAGTATTTT
CDR3 protein: CASSVVGTSTDTQYF
V gene: TRBV9
clone size: NA
J gene: TRBJ2-3
D gene: NA

CDR3 DNA: TGTGCCGGTCAGGGCAGGGACGACTATGGCTACACCTTC
CDR3 protein: CAGQGRDDYGYTF
V gene: TRBV7-9
clone size: NA
J gene: TRBJ1-2
D gene: NA

CDR3 DNA: TGTGCCATCAGCCAACTTGGCTCTGAAGCTTTCTTT
CDR3 protein: CAISQLGSEAFF
V gene: TRBV10-3
clone size: NA
J gene: TRBJ1-1
D gene: NA

CDR3 DNA: TGCGCCAGCAGTCATGACAGGAACACTGAAGCTTTCTTT
CDR3 protein: CASSHDRNTEAFF
V gene: TRBV5-1
clone size: NA
J gene: TRBJ1-1
D gene: NA

CDR3 DNA: TGCAGCGTACCCGGACTAGCGGCTTCCCAGGAGCAGTTCTTC
CDR3 protein: CSVPGLAASQEQFF
V gene: TRBV29-1
clone size: NA
J gene: TRBJ2-1
D gene: TRBD2

CDR3 DNA: TGTGCCAGCAGTTACGGTGGGAGCACTGAAGCTTTCTTT
CDR3 protein: CASSYGGSTEAFF
V gene: TRBV6-6
clone size: NA
J gene: TRBJ1-1
D gene: NA

CDR3 DNA: TGTGCCAGCAGTTTGGGGGGGCGTTACGAGCAGTACTTC
CDR3 protein: CASSLGGRYEQYF
V gene: TRBV27
clone size: NA
J gene: TRBJ2-7
D gene: NA

CDR3 DNA: TGTGCCAGCAGCGTCCTAGACCGTGGCCCTAACTATGGCTACACCTTC
CDR3 protein: CASSVLDRGPNYGYTF
V gene: TRBV9
clone size: NA
J gene: TRBJ1-2
D gene: NA

CDR3 DNA: TGTGCCAGCAGCTTGGGTCACACAAGCAGGGACATTCAGTACTTC
CDR3 protein: CASSLGHTSRDIQYF
V gene: TRBV5-8
clone size: NA
J gene: TRBJ2-4
D gene: NA

CDR3 DNA: TGTGCCAGCAGCCTGGAGAGTTCTGAAGCTTTCTTT
CDR3 protein: CASSLESSEAFF
V gene: TRBV5-4
clone size: NA
J gene: TRBJ1-1
D gene: NA

CDR3 DNA: TGTGCCAGCGCGATGGGAGGGACGGGGTATGGCTACACCTTC
CDR3 protein: CASAMGGTGYGYTF
V gene: TRBV9
clone size: NA
J gene: TRBJ1-2
D gene: NA

CDR3 DNA: TGTGCCAGCAGCTCCGAACCGGTAACCTTCTACGAGCAGTACTTC
CDR3 protein: CASSSEPVTFYEQYF
V gene: TRBV9
clone size: once
J gene: TRBJ2-7
D gene: NA

CDR3 DNA: TGTGCCAGCTCACCACCGGTGACTAGCGGGTGGCAAGAGACCCAGTACTTC
CDR3 protein: CASSPPVTSGWQETQYF
V gene: TRBV18
clone size: NA
J gene: TRBJ2-5
D gene: TRBD2

CDR3 DNA: TGTGCCAGCAGCGCATCGCTACAGGACGTTGGCTACACCTTC
CDR3 protein: CASSASLQDVGYTF
V gene: TRBV9
clone size: NA
J gene: TRBJ1-2
D gene: NA

CDR3 DNA: TGTGCCAGCACCCCTCCCCAGGGGGCGGCAGATACGCAGTATTTT
CDR3 protein: CASTPPQGAADTQYF
V gene: TRBV11-2
clone size: NA
J gene: TRBJ2-3
D gene: TRBD1

CDR3 DNA: TGTGCCAGCAGTGAAACGCTGAACACTGAAGCTTTCTTT
CDR3 protein: CASSETLNTEAFF
V gene: TRBV6-4
clone size: NA
J gene: TRBJ1-1
D gene: NA

CDR3 DNA: TGTGCCAGCAGCGCCGGGGCGTGGGACACTGAAGCTTTCTTT
CDR3 protein: CASSAGAWDTEAFF
V gene: TRBV9
clone size: NA
J gene: TRBJ1-1
D gene: NA

CDR3 DNA: TGCGCCAGCAGCTTGGTACCCCAAAGGGACACTGAAGCTTTCTTT
CDR3 protein: CASSLVPQRDTEAFF
V gene: TRBV5-1
clone size: once
J gene: TRBJ1-1
D gene: NA

CDR3 DNA: TGCGCCAGCAGCGACAGGGGCACTGAAGCTTTCTTT
CDR3 protein: CASSDRGTEAFF
V gene: TRBV4-1
clone size: NA
J gene: TRBJ1-1
D gene: TRBD1

CDR3 DNA: TGTGCCAGCAGCTCCTCGACAGGGACTTTCTACGAGCAGTACTTC
CDR3 protein: CASSSSTGTFYEQYF
V gene: TRBV7-9
clone size: NA
J gene: TRBJ2-7
D gene: NA

CDR3 DNA: TGTGCCAGCAGTTACACAACCGCAGGGGTCGCCGGGGAGCTGTTTTTT
CDR3 protein: CASSYTTAGVAGELFF
V gene: TRBV6-5
clone size: NA
J gene: TRBJ2-2
D gene: NA

CDR3 DNA: TGTGCCAGCAGTTCGACTTTGGCCTACGAGCAGTACTTC
CDR3 protein: CASSSTLAYEQYF
V gene: TRBV27
clone size: NA
J gene: TRBJ2-7
D gene: NA

CDR3 DNA: TGTGCCAGCAGTGAACGGGACAGGGGGCGCGGCACTGAAGCTTTCTTT
CDR3 protein: CASSERDRGRGTEAFF
V gene: TRBV2
clone size: NA
J gene: TRBJ1-1
D gene: TRBD1

CDR3 DNA: TGTGCCAGCAGAAAGACAGATTATAGCAATCAGCCCCAGCATTTT
CDR3 protein: CASRKTDYSNQPQHF
V gene: TRBV27
clone size: NA
J gene: TRBJ1-5
D gene: NA

CDR3 DNA: TGTGCCAGCAGTTTATGGCAGGGGACTGAAGCTTTCTTT
CDR3 protein: CASSLWQGTEAFF
V gene: TRBV28
clone size: few
J gene: TRBJ1-1
D gene: NA

CDR3 DNA: TGTGCCAGCGCAGGTATAGATAGCAATCAGCCCCAGCATTTT
CDR3 protein: CASAGIDSNQPQHF
V gene: TRBV6-5
clone size: NA
J gene: TRBJ1-5
D gene: NA

CDR3 DNA: TGTGCCAGCAGCCCACTCCGGGAGGGGATCAATGAGCAGTTCTTC
CDR3 protein: CASSPLREGINEQFF
V gene: TRBV6-5
clone size: NA
J gene: TRBJ2-1
D gene: TRBD2

CDR3 DNA: TGTGCCAGCAGTGGACTGGGGGTGGAAGCTTTCTTT
CDR3 protein: CASSGLGVEAFF
V gene: TRBV6-5
clone size: NA
J gene: TRBJ1-1
D gene: NA

CDR3 DNA: TGTGCCAGCAGCTTAGGGGGCGCCTTCTCTGGGGCCAACGTCCTGACTTTC
CDR3 protein: CASSLGGAFSGANVLTF
V gene: TRBV11-2
clone size: NA
J gene: TRBJ2-6
D gene: NA

CDR3 DNA: TGTGCCAGCAGCCTGGGAGGGGTCCCTACGCAGCCCCAGCATTTT
CDR3 protein: CASSLGGVPTQPQHF
V gene: TRBV9
clone size: NA
J gene: TRBJ1-5
D gene: NA

CDR3 DNA: TGTGCCAGCACTCCGGGACAGGGGGCTTTTGGAAACACCATATATTTT
CDR3 protein: CASTPGQGAFGNTIYF
V gene: TRBV2
clone size: NA
J gene: TRBJ1-3
D gene: TRBD1

CDR3 DNA: TGCGCCAGCAGCTTTGGGACAGGGGGCTGGGAGACCCAGTACTTC
CDR3 protein: CASSFGTGGWETQYF
V gene: TRBV5-1
clone size: NA
J gene: TRBJ2-5
D gene: TRBD1

CDR3 DNA: TGTGCCAGCTCTTTAGCGGGGGAGCTCCATAGGGAGACCCAGTACTTC
CDR3 protein: CASSLAGELHRETQYF
V gene: TRBV7-3
clone size: NA
J gene: TRBJ2-5
D gene: TRBD2

CDR3 DNA: TGTGCCAGCAGCTTAATGGTCGAGTTGGGGCAGTACTTC
CDR3 protein: CASSLMVELGQYF
V gene: TRBV11-2
clone size: NA
J gene: TRBJ2-7
D gene: NA

CDR3 DNA: TGTGCCAGCAGCTTAGCGTCAGGGGCCTACCAAGAGACCCAGTACTTC
CDR3 protein: CASSLASGAYQETQYF
V gene: TRBV7-9
clone size: NA
J gene: TRBJ2-5
D gene: NA

CDR3 DNA: TGCGCCAGCAACTTGCCGGGCGGTACTGAAGCTTTCTTT
CDR3 protein: CASNLPGGTEAFF
V gene: TRBV5-1
clone size: NA
J gene: TRBJ1-1
D gene: NA